This T cell receptor beta chain derives from a study of OX40 agonist ivuxolimab in advanced cancers. Turning to the study itself: With a range of roughly 20 to 85, age averaged approximately 54 years, and around 80% were male.

Study conclusions and caveats: Several nonresponders also turned out to have low normalized T-cell clonal expansion. On average, CD8+ T cells had more expanded clones than CD4+.

Measured with immunoSEQ multiplex PCR; TCRdb has only the in-frame clones, and not every one. Of approximately 90,000 clones listed, around 88% are singletons. Trimming removed 0 bases at V and 4 bases at J, with 12 bases between. CDR1 ENHRY and CDR2 SYGVKD come from the germline V gene. The CDR3 sequence is 16 residues long. Points on this clone: Its target is unknown.

This receptor was obtained from an adult with an advanced solid tumor such as melanoma, head and neck, liver or kidney cancer. The chain employs TRBV10-3 and TRBJ2-2; D remains ambiguous. The sample here was CD4+ or CD8+ T cells sorted from blood, taken in a trial of the OX40 agonist ivuxolimab. In DNA, the CDR3 is TGTGCCATCAGTGAGTCGACCCGGAGTGGCACCGGGGAGCTGTTTTTT. Its protein product is CAISESTRSGTGELFF.